What follows are 14 T cell receptor beta chains derived from one specimen sequenced in a study of cytomegalovirus exposure and HLA in healthy donors. Both 60 Vbeta primers and 13 Jbeta primers went into the PCR. The data were produced by immunoSEQ multiplex PCR, yet TCRdb's version contains in-frame clones alone and is incomplete. The table records approximately 120,000 clones, approximately 78% of them present only once. The specimen sequenced was PBMCs. These receptors all come from a middle-aged man in good health and CMV-seronegative.

This clone was detected a few times. The chain joins TRBV11-2 to TRBJ2-7, with D maybe TRBD2 (6 bases). V gave up 3 bases and J gave up 5 bases, with 14 bases separating them. From germline, CDR1 is SGHAT and CDR2 FQNNGV. The CDR3 is 14 residues long. The CDR3 reads CASSFAGWVDEQYF. The CDR3 DNA follows: TGTGCCAGCAGCTTTGCGGGGTGGGTGGACGAGCAGTACTTC. The full variable domain, in which reference TRBV11-2 and TRBJ2-7 provide the parts outside the CDR3, is EAGVAQSPRYKIIEKRQSVAFWCNPISGHATLYWYQQILGQGPKLLIQFQNNGVVDDSQLPKDRFSAERLKGVDSTLKIQPAKLEDSAVYLCASSFAGWVDEQYFGPGTRLTVT.

This clone has a single count. This rearrangement joins TRBV7-2 to TRBJ2-5, with TRBD2 identical over 8 bases. This CDR3 has 14 residues. V trimming: 4 bases; J trimming: 4 bases; junction bases outside the gene matches: 5. CDR1 and CDR2 from the germline V gene are SGHTA and FQGNSA. Here the CDR3 reads CASSSWAGGETQYF. The CDR3 nucleotides are TGTGCCAGCAGCTCATGGGCGGGGGGAGAGACCCAGTACTTC.

This chain connects TRBV28 to TRBJ1-5, with 7 bases aligning to TRBD1. CDR1 is MDHEN and CDR2 is SYDVKM in the germline V gene. Trimming took 5 bases from V and 2 from J; bases not matched to a gene: 6. The CDR3 is 15 residues long. The CDR3 nucleotides are TGTGCCAGCAGTCTGACAGGGATGGGCAATCAGCCCCAGCATTTT. It encodes CASSLTGMGNQPQHF.

The rearrangement uses TRBV25-1 and TRBJ2-1, with 8 bases that match TRBD2. Germline CDR1 and CDR2: MGHDK and SYGVNS. The trim removed 6 bases at V and 12 bases at J, leaving 10 bases unmatched. The CDR3 totals 13 residues. The CDR3 DNA reads TGTGCCAGCAGCGGCGGGGGGCAAGCCGGGCAGTTCTTC. This sequence encodes CASSGGGQAGQFF.

This rearrangement joins TRBV2 to TRBJ1-2; weak D call: TRBD1 (5 bases). This CDR3 region has 14 residues. Germline V gene data show CDR1 as SNHLY and CDR2 as FYNNEI. V was pared by 3 bases and J by 2 bases, with 10 bases between. The CDR3 nucleotides are TGTGCCAGCAGTGAGGTACAGGCAAACTATGGCTACACCTTC. The encoded protein is CASSEVQANYGYTF.

This rearrangement joins TRBV7-9 to TRBJ2-3; D possibly corresponds to TRBD1 (7 bases). The CDR3 extends over 18 amino acids. Trimming cost V 5 bases and J 0 bases, with 21 bases left between them. The germline V gene encodes CDR1 SEHNR and CDR2 FQNEAQ (reference sequence). CDR3 nucleotide sequence: TGTGCCAGCAGCCGTGATGGAGGGACAGTCTCTAGCACAGATACGCAGTATTTT. Translating gives CASSRDGGTVSSTDTQYF.

This chain links TRBV7-7 with TRBJ2-1, with D possibly being TRBD2 (5 bases). The CDR3 spans 18 residues. Trimming took off 5 bases at V and 0 bases at J, with 20 bases between the two ends. Germline V gene lookup returns CDR1 SSHAT and CDR2 FNYEAQ (reference sequence). In nucleotides, the CDR3 is TGTGCCAGCAGCCCCGGACGGACTGTCCACACCTCCTACAATGAGCAGTTCTTC. It specifies CASSPGRTVHTSYNEQFF.

The chain carries TRBV14 and TRBJ2-6, with D tentatively TRBD2 (5 bases). The V end lost 1 base, the J end lost 0 bases, and 13 bases lay between the germline ends. There are 18 residues in the CDR3. Germline values: CDR1 SGHDN, CDR2 FVKESK. CDR3 nucleotides: TGTGCCAGCAGCCAAGGCCGGCTTGGGAGCTCTGGGGCCAACGTCCTGACTTTC. This encodes CASSQGRLGSSGANVLTF. Combining the CDR3 with reference TRBV14 and TRBJ2-6 gives the whole variable domain EAGVTQFPSHSVIEKGQTVTLRCDPISGHDNLYWYRRVMGKEIKFLLHFVKESKQDESGMPNNRFLAERTGGTYSTLKVQPAELEDSGVYFCASSQGRLGSSGANVLTFGAGSRLTVL.

In its sample, this clone was seen a few times. The chain recombines TRBV5-6 with TRBJ1-6; a possible D gene is TRBD1 (5 bases). The CDR3 has 14 residues. V lost 1 base and J lost 8, with 10 bases in between. Per germline, CDR1 SGHDT and CDR2 YYEEEE. The CDR3 coding sequence is TGTGCCAGCAGCTTGCACAGGAGAGATTCACCCCTCCACTTT. It is translated as CASSLHRRDSPLHF. Full variable domain (missing parts from reference TRBV5-6 and TRBJ1-6): DAGVTQSPTHLIKTRGQQVTLRCSPKSGHDTVSWYQQALGQGPQFIFQYYEEEERQRGNFPDRFSGHQFPNYSSELNVNALLLGDSALYLCASSLHRRDSPLHFGNGTRLTVT.

This chain links TRBV11-2 with TRBJ2-1; a weak D match, TRBD2 (6 bases). This CDR3 spans 17 amino acids. Looked up from germline, CDR1 is SGHAT and CDR2 is FQNNGV. Trimming removed 5 bases from V and 6 bases from J, with 23 bases in between. The CDR3, as DNA: TGTGCCAGCAGCCCCATCTTGGCTAGCGCCATTGGCAATGAGCAGTTCTTC. Protein sequence: CASSPILASAIGNEQFF.

This rearrangement joins TRBV18 to TRBJ2-7; 12 nucleotides match TRBD1. With 6 bases clipped from V and 4 bases from J, the junction kept 7 bases outside the gene matches. Germline V CDR1 and CDR2: KGHSH, LQKENI. The CDR3 is 15 residues long. The CDR3 region has the DNA TGTGCCAGCTCCCTGGGACAGGGGGCTTCATACGAGCAGTACTTC. This encodes CASSLGQGASYEQYF.

The chain is built from TRBV10-3 and TRBJ1-1; D is perhaps TRBD1 (6 bases). Trimming left V 0 bases short and J 2 bases short, with 7 bases between. Per the germline V gene, CDR1 is ENHRY and CDR2 is SYGVKD. The CDR3 is 14 residues long. For the CDR3, the DNA is TGTGCCATCAGTGAGTCACAGGGCAACACTGAAGCTTTCTTT. Its protein is CAISESQGNTEAFF.

The rearrangement links TRBV28 to TRBJ2-7; no definite D call. The CDR3 runs 14 residues. V gave up 7 bases and J gave up 0 bases, with 13 bases separating them. Germline V gene lookup returns CDR1 MDHEN and CDR2 SYDVKM. DNA of the CDR3: TGTGCCAGCAACGAAAGATCAGGCTCCTACGAGCAGTACTTC. The encoded protein is CASNERSGSYEQYF.

V and J are TRBV5-1 and TRBJ1-6; D is perhaps TRBD1 (5 bases). The V and J ends lost 0 bases and 7 bases respectively, with 14 bases between them. There are 16 residues in the CDR3. From germline, CDR1 is SGHRS and CDR2 YFSETQ. The CDR3 DNA sequence: TGCGCCAGCAGCTTGGCCAGGAGGGGTGGCAATTCACCCCTCCACTTT. It codes for CASSLARRGGNSPLHF.